This T cell receptor beta chain was sequenced during a study of shared clonotypes between healthy human individuals (dated by TCRdb to 2020 to 2021). Regarding the research as a whole: The cohort included a few men and a couple of women between 18 and 49 years of age. For each donor, CD4 naive and CD4 memory were each given three plates, CD8 naive was given two plates, and CD8 memory was given one plate. Blood TCR repertoires of 5 or 6 healthy adults were deeply sequenced to estimate repertoire size and the extent of clonotype sharing between individuals. Libraries were prepared and TCR repertoires were sequenced by different laboratories using diverse techniques, in order to increase sequencing depth and limit assay-specific biases. Leukapheresis yielded between about 0.94 and 10 billion PBMCs per donor.

General conclusions and limits of the study: Higher generation probabilities were observed for clonotypes shared by all four sorted-subset donors than for non-shared clonotypes. Sampling was limited to blood, and TCR repertoires in tissue likely differ from TCR repertoires in blood. Larger estimated clonotype richness was generally found for naive subsets than for memory subsets. Incomplete sequencing was indicated by rarefaction of sorted-subset datasets, despite the large sequencing depth. Across four donors, around 5% of naive CD4, approximately 3.6% of naive CD8, 2% to 2.5% of memory CD4, and around 0.4% of memory CD8 clonotypes were shared. Pairwise subsampling indicated that sequencing depth was expected to affect the degree of clonotype sharing among donors. Because the study included only a small number of donors, the genetic and exposure-history diversity represented was limited.

This clone has only one observation. The target of this receptor is not known. Per-base qualities were not stored, and no clone one base away is much larger. The donors were healthy, HIV-negative adults with no recently reported acute infections or vaccinations. Only Caucasian adults living in Nashville, Tennessee, USA were represented among the donors. CD4+ T cells were enriched by magnetic negative selection; naive cells were then positively selected on CD45RA, and the negative fraction formed the memory subset. Blood was collected by leukapheresis, and PBMCs were isolated by Ficoll-Histopaque density gradient centrifugation and then cryopreserved in liquid nitrogen vapor phase. Analytical flow cytometry was used to check the purity and quantity of each magnetically sorted T cell population. Genomic DNA was isolated from every sorted fraction and measured by UV absorbance on a Nanodrop 2000c. From the cysteine through the phenylalanine, the CDR3 covers 12 amino acids. The CDR3 DNA has 36 bases and is translated from base 1. The trim is 7 bases for V and 0 bases for J, with a gap of 8 bases between the germline ends. Per the germline V gene, SGHDT is the CDR1 and YYEEEE is the CDR2.

TCR CDR3 regions were amplified from genomic DNA by multiplex PCR using the deep immunoSEQ assay. Extracted genomic DNA from each cell subset was distributed evenly across all wells of several immunoSEQ 96-well plates, and each plate was treated as a replicate. For sorted subsets, each replicate PCR was loaded with 200 ng genomic DNA, equivalent to 30,000 to 35,000 T cell genomes. Purified libraries were measured with a Qubit 3.0 fluorometer, size-checked on a Bioanalyzer 2100, and measured again with the KAPA Library Quantification kit. Every immunoSEQ 96-well plate was sequenced on a dedicated single-read 150-cycle Illumina NextSeq 550 flow cell. For the original study's pipeline: The immunoSEQ output contained only junctional sequences without quality scores, so filtering could not match that applied to full-length reads. Sequences were annotated with PyIR, a Python wrapper for IgBLAST v1.9, and V/J genes and CDR3 were assigned using IMGT germline references. Reads were removed for weak V/J assignments (E-value above 1e-6), missing CDR3, stop codons, out-of-frame junctions, or ambiguous translated residues. V3J clonotypes were defined as sequences sharing the same inferred V gene, J gene, and CDR3 amino acid sequence. Percentage overlap between repertoires was computed as shared unique clonotypes divided by the size of the smaller repertoire. Three approaches were used to assess repertoire richness: RTK rarefaction, the Chao1 estimator, and Recon v2.1 estimates of unobserved clonotypes. OLGA was used to compute generation probabilities for all TCRbeta clonotypes that the gDNA method yielded from four donors. Sourced from immuneACCESS, this table was stored by TCRdb with only in-frame sequences that have V and J called. A share of the clones is absent; for the studies checked, an unresolved V gene accounts for under half, and the remainder has no known explanation. V, J and clone size derive from that table, while D and trimming were established from the DNA sequence. A total of some 2,000,000 clones appear in this sample, 95% of them only once. Clones ranked in the top ten supply 0.1% to 0.15% of the sample.

This clonotype originated in a man in his late teens or twenties in good health. Sequencing was carried out using naive CD4+ T cells sorted from blood. The sample's cell subset or site label, decoded: CD45RA+ positively selected. This sequence uses TRBV5-6 and TRBJ2-7, with the D call perhaps TRBD1 or TRBD2, as 5 bases match in each case. Here the CDR3 is given as CASRDGSYEQYF. The sequenced DNA: TGTGCCAGCCGGGACGGCTCCTACGAGCAGTACTTC.